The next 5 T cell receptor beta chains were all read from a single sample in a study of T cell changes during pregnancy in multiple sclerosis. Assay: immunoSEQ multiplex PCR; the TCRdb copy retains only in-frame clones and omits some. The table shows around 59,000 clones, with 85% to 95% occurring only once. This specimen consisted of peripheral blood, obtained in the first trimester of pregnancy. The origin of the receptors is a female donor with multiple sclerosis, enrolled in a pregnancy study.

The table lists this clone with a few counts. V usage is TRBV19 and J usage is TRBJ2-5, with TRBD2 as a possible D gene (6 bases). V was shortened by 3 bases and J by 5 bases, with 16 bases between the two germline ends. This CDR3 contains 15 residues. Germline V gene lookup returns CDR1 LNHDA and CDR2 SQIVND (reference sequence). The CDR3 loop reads CASSIGSGLRETQYF. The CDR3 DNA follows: TGTGCCAGTAGTATTGGGAGCGGGCTGAGGGAGACCCAGTACTTC.

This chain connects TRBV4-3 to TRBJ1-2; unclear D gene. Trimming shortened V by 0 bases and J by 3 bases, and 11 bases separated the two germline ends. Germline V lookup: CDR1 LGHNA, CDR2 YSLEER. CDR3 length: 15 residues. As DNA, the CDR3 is TGCGCCAGCAGCCAAGATCGCGGTTCGTACTATGGCTACACCTTC. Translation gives CASSQDRGSYYGYTF.

The CDR3 DNA is TGCAACATCGGGGGGGGCCCCCAGCCCCAGCATTTT. This codes for CNIGGGPQPQHF. The chain recombines TRBV1 with TRBJ1-5. TRBV1 is termed a pseudogene. The CDR3 runs to 12 residues.

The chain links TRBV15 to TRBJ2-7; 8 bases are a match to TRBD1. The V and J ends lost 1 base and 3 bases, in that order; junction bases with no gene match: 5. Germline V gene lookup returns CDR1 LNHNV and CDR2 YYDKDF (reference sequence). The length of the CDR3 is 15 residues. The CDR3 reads CATSRGQGAGYEQYF. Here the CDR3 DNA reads TGTGCCACCAGCAGAGGCCAGGGGGCTGGCTACGAGCAGTACTTC.

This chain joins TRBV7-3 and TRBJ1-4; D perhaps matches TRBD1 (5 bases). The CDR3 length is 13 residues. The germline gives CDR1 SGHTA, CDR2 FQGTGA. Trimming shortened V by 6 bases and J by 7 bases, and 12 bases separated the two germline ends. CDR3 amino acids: CASSQGVAEKLFF. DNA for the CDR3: TGTGCCAGCAGTCAGGGTGTAGCTGAAAAACTGTTTTTT.